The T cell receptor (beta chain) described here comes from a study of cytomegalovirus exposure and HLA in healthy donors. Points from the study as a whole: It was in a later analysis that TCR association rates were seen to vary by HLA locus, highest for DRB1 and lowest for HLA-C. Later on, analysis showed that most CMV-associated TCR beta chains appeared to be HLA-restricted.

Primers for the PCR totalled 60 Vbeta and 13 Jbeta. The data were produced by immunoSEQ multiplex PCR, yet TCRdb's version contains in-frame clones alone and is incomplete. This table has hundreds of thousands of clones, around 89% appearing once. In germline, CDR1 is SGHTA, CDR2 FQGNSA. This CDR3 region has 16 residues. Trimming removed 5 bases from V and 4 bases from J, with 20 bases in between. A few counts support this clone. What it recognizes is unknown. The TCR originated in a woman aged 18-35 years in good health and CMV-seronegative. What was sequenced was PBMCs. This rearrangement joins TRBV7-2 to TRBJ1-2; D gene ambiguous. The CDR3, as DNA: TGTGCCAGCAGCCTTCTCGGCGGGGAGGGCGGCTATGGCTACACCTTC. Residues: CASSLLGGEGGYGYTF.